This entry lists 27 T cell receptor beta chains sequenced from one sample in a study of blood T cell repertoires in COVID-19. The repertoire was sequenced with immunoSEQ multiplex PCR; TCRdb's copy has only in-frame clones and lacks some. Found here are roughly 280,000 clones, roughly 90% of them singletons; the top ten hold 2.8%. Sequencing was done on a sample of PBMCs or T cells enriched from blood (not recorded which). The receptors stem from a man in his forties who had been exposed to COVID-19.

The V call is TRBV23-1, the J call TRBJ2-3, with TRBD2 matching 11 bases. TRBV23-1 is given ORF status, its function remaining uncertain. J was trimmed by 0 bases and V by 1 base; bases with no gene match: 12. CDR3 length: 20 amino acids. CDR3: CASSQYQVAGGLVSTDTQYF. For the CDR3, the DNA is TGCGCCAGCAGTCAATATCAGGTAGCGGGAGGGCTGGTTAGCACAGATACGCAGTATTTT.

The chain has TRBV27 and TRBJ2-3, with D unclear. Germline CDR1 MNHEY, CDR2 SMNVEV (reference sequence). Trimming took 4 bases from V and 2 from J, leaving 4 bases between them. This CDR3 comprises 12 residues. The CDR3 region is CASSSFTDTQYF. The CDR3 bases are TGTGCCAGCAGTTCGTTCACAGATACGCAGTATTTT.

The rearrangement joins TRBV11-3 to TRBJ2-2, with no clear D. V was cut by 4 bases and J by 0 bases, with 3 bases left in between. The CDR3 has 13 residues. Germline CDR1 reads SGHNT; CDR2 reads YENEEA. This chain's CDR3 is CASSSANTGELFF. The CDR3, as DNA: TGTGCCAGCAGCTCCGCGAACACCGGGGAGCTGTTTTTT.

The rearrangement links TRBV6-1 to TRBJ1-5; D remains ambiguous. This CDR3 has 15 residues. The germline V gene encodes CDR1 MNHNS and CDR2 SASEGT. Between the trimmed V and J ends, which lost 2 bases and 9 bases, there was a span of 17 bases. The CDR3 sequence: CASSELGLAGRPQHF. The CDR3 nucleotides read TGTGCCAGCAGTGAATTAGGGTTGGCGGGTCGGCCCCAGCATTTT.

The V and J genes are TRBV5-1 and TRBJ2-7; 15 bases map to TRBD2. V lost 1 base, J lost 4 bases, and 6 bases stayed unmatched. CDR3 length: 17 amino acids. Germline V lookup: CDR1 SGHRS, CDR2 YFSETQ. The CDR3 DNA reads TGCGCCAGCAGCTTGAAGGGACTAGCGGGAGGCGTATACGAGCAGTACTTC. Protein: CASSLKGLAGGVYEQYF.

The V gene is TRBV5-1, the J gene TRBJ2-6, with 12 bases fitting TRBD1. The CDR3 loop spans 21 amino acids. The germline CDR1 and CDR2 sequences are SGHRS and YFSETQ. J lost 0 bases, V lost 5 bases, and 15 bases had no gene match. The CDR3 DNA sequence: TGCGCCAGCAGTCAGTGGGACAGGGGGCTAACCGCGCTCTCTGGGGCCAACGTCCTGACTTTC. It is translated as CASSQWDRGLTALSGANVLTF.

The chain recombines TRBV7-2 with TRBJ2-3, with TRBD2 identical over 8 bases. V lost 6 bases and J lost 5; bases outside the gene matches: 4. Germline CDR1 reads SGHTA; CDR2 reads FQGNSA. The CDR3 has 13 residues. Written as DNA, the CDR3 is TGTGCCAGCAGGGCGGGGGGCGGAGATACGCAGTATTTT. Translation gives CASRAGGGDTQYF.

This clone has a handful of counts. V and J are TRBV19 and TRBJ1-1; possibly TRBD1 for D (6 bases). The CDR3 extends over 13 amino acids. The V gene's germline CDR1 is LNHDA and CDR2 SQIVND (reference sequence). Trimming cost V 5 bases and J 1 base, with 8 bases left between them. CDR3 nucleotides: TGTGCCAGTAGTGCACAGGGGAACACTGAAGCTTTCTTT. It yields the protein CASSAQGNTEAFF.

CDR3 in amino acids: CASGAASSETQYF. Written as DNA, the CDR3 is TGTGCTAGTGGTGCCGCGAGTTCCGAGACCCAGTACTTC. V gene TRBV12-5 combines with J gene TRBJ2-5, with D unresolved. The CDR3 is 13 residues long. V lost 5 bases and J lost 5, with 12 bases in between. The germline CDR1 and CDR2 sequences are LGHNT and FRNRAP. Using reference TRBV12-5 and TRBJ2-5 for the parts outside the CDR3, the full variable domain is DARVTQTPRHKVTEMGQEVTMRCQPILGHNTVFWYRQTMMQGLELLAYFRNRAPLDDSGMPKDRFSAEMPDATLATLKIQPSEPRDSAVYFCASGAASSETQYFGPGTRLLVL.

The rearrangement links TRBV21-1 to TRBJ2-1; the table's D gene call, TRBD2, was not cross checked with the DNA. TRBV21-1 is designated a pseudogene. CDR3 size: 17 residues. The CDR3 DNA reads as TGTGCCAGCAGCAAAGGCCTAGCGGGAGTAAAGTACAACGAGCAGTTCTTC. Encoded protein: CASSKGLAGVKYNEQFF.

The CDR3 coding sequence is TGCGCCAGCAGCTCAGTGGCGAACACTGAAGCTTTCTTT. It yields the protein CASSSVANTEAFF. The J gene is TRBJ1-1, the V gene TRBV5-1, with D unresolved. CDR3 length: 13 amino acids. CDR1 is SGHRS and CDR2 is YFSETQ in the germline V gene. Trimming removed 3 bases from V and 1 base from J, with 7 bases in between.

The V gene is TRBV20-1, the J gene TRBJ2-7, with 9 bases matching TRBD1. Germline V gene data show CDR1 as DFQATT and CDR2 as SNEGSKA (reference sequence). The CDR3 is made up of 12 amino acids. Unmatched junction bases numbered 2, after V lost 3 bases and J lost 5 bases. CDR3 loop: CSASDRGDEQYF. The CDR3 nucleotides read TGCAGTGCTAGTGACAGGGGGGACGAGCAGTACTTC.

The chain employs TRBV28 and TRBJ2-1; 7 nucleotides align to TRBD2. The J segment lost 5 bases and the V segment lost 6 bases, leaving 10 bases of the junction unmatched. Looked up from germline, CDR1 is MDHEN and CDR2 is SYDVKM. CDR3 length equals 15 residues. In DNA form, the CDR3 reads TGTGCCAGCAGACCGGGACTATCGGTCGACAATGAGCAGTTCTTC. Its protein product is CASRPGLSVDNEQFF.

This chain links TRBV5-7 with TRBJ2-2; 13 bases are a match to TRBD2. TRBV5-7 is recorded as an ORF, its role being uncertain. The CDR3 totals 18 residues. V gave up 4 bases and J gave up 3 bases; unmatched junction bases: 9. The CDR3 DNA reads as TGTGCCAGCAGCGCGGGACTAGCGGGAAGAGTCGACACCGGGGAGCTGTTTTTT. It is translated as CASSAGLAGRVDTGELFF.

This sequence joins TRBV7-2 and TRBJ2-7; TRBD1 might be the D (6 bases). With 4 bases removed from V and 1 base from J, the gap between germline ends came to 14 bases. The CDR3 has 15 amino acids. Germline V gene lookup returns CDR1 SGHTA and CDR2 FQGNSA. This CDR3 reads CASSSTGTLSYEQYF. The CDR3 nucleotides are TGTGCCAGCAGCTCCACCGGGACACTGTCCTACGAGCAGTACTTC.

The chain uses TRBV19 and TRBJ2-1, with 10 positions matching TRBD2. After removal of 4 bases from V and 6 bases from J, the junction contained 9 bases not matched to a gene. Per germline, CDR1 LNHDA and CDR2 SQIVND (reference sequence). The CDR3 spans 16 residues. DNA of the CDR3: TGTGCCAGTAGTACCGCTAGCGGGAGCTTTAGCAATGAGCAGTTCTTC. Encoded protein: CASSTASGSFSNEQFF.

In regard to this clone: Germline is not matched at one junction end, which may reflect a read error. CDR3 residues: CASSQGAGTNF. CDR3 DNA: TGTGCCAGCAGCCAGGGGGCGGGGACTAACTTC. The chain carries TRBV4-2 and TRBJ1-2; TRBD1 is a possible D gene (6 bases). The CDR3 runs 11 residues. Per the germline V gene, CDR1 is LGHNA and CDR2 is YNFKEQ.

The chain joins TRBV9 to TRBJ1-1; no firm D call. The CDR3 is 14 residues long. V was trimmed by 0 bases and J by 1 base, leaving 7 bases between them. Germline V CDR1 and CDR2: SGDLS, YYNGEE. CDR3 region: CASSVEPGNTEAFF. Here the CDR3 DNA reads TGTGCCAGCAGCGTAGAACCAGGGAACACTGAAGCTTTCTTT.

The chain carries TRBV4-1 and TRBJ2-2; 8 nucleotides align to TRBD2. The CDR3 has 19 residues. V was pared by 4 bases and J by 4 bases, with 17 bases of the junction left unmatched. Germline CDR1 reads MGHRA; CDR2 reads YSYEKL. The CDR3 DNA sequence: TGCGCCAGCAGCCCCCATGTTTCGGACCGACTAGCGCGCACCGGGGAGCTGTTTTTT. Translating it yields CASSPHVSDRLARTGELFF.

The gene calls are TRBV25-1 and TRBJ1-1, with 8 nucleotides matching TRBD1. The CDR3 is 16 amino acids. V gave up 4 bases and J gave up 0 bases; unmatched junction bases: 7. Germline CDR1 reads MGHDK; CDR2 reads SYGVNS. The CDR3: CASSATNRGLNTEAFF. The CDR3, as DNA: TGTGCCAGCAGTGCCACTAACAGGGGGTTGAACACTGAAGCTTTCTTT.

A note on this clone: Other DNA sequences in the sample encode the same CDR3. The genes are TRBV6-1 and TRBJ1-1; D is ambiguous. The CDR3 contains 13 residues. Germline assignment: CDR1 MNHNS and CDR2 SASEGT. Trimming shortened V by 1 base and J by 1 base, and 4 bases separated the two germline ends. CDR3 DNA: TGTGCCAGCAGTGAAGGACAGAACACTGAAGCTTTCTTT. It specifies CASSEGQNTEAFF.

The rearrangement joins TRBV5-1 to TRBJ2-7, with TRBD2 identical over 10 bases. The CDR3 is 14 amino acids. Germline CDR1 SGHRS, CDR2 YFSETQ. J gave up 2 bases and V 4 bases, and 3 bases lay outside the gene matches. The CDR3 loop is CASSPGLAAYEQYF. The CDR3 DNA follows: TGCGCCAGCAGCCCAGGACTAGCGGCCTACGAGCAGTACTTC. Based on the CDR3 plus reference TRBV5-1 and TRBJ2-7, the full variable domain is KAGVTQTPRYLIKTRGQQVTLSCSPISGHRSVSWYQQTPGQGLQFLFEYFSETQRNKGNFPGRFSGRQFSNSRSEMNVSTLELGDSALYLCASSPGLAAYEQYFGPGTRLTVT.

The chain has TRBV7-2 and TRBJ1-1; D call uncertain. Germline CDR1 is SGHTA and CDR2 is FQGNSA. Trimming took 9 bases from V and 1 from J, leaving 9 bases between them. This CDR3 spans 12 amino acids. This CDR3 is CASIQSNTEAFF. The CDR3 DNA is TGTGCCAGTATCCAGTCGAACACTGAAGCTTTCTTT.

This chain joins TRBV11-2 and TRBJ1-2, with 9 bases fitting TRBD1. The germline V gene has CDR1 SGHAT and CDR2 FQNNGV. Germline trimming cut 3 bases from V and 6 bases from J; bases unmatched to any gene: 2. CDR3 length: 13 amino acids. CDR3 region: CASSFDRGNGYTF. The CDR3 bases are TGTGCCAGCAGCTTCGACAGGGGGAATGGCTACACCTTC.

In this sample, this clone turned up a few times. The chain carries TRBV14 and TRBJ1-3; 11 nucleotides agree with TRBD1. This CDR3 is 17 amino acids long. Germline lookup yields CDR1 SGHDN and CDR2 FVKESK. The V segment lost 2 bases and the J segment 3 bases; nucleotides outside the gene matches: 6. The CDR3 is CASSQFRTGGIGNTIYF. The CDR3 DNA follows: TGTGCCAGCAGCCAATTTCGGACAGGGGGCATTGGAAACACCATATATTTT.

The chain couples TRBV5-1 to TRBJ2-2; D is possibly TRBD1 (6 bases). This CDR3 has 17 amino acids. Germline loops: CDR1 SGHRS, CDR2 YFSETQ. The V end was cut by 5 bases, the J end by 1 base, with 18 bases between. CDR3: CASSSRGQSRNTGELFF. Here the CDR3 DNA reads TGCGCCAGCAGTTCTAGAGGACAGTCTCGGAACACCGGGGAGCTGTTTTTT.

The chain joins TRBV18 to TRBJ2-7; 9 nucleotides agree with TRBD1. V was pared by 5 bases and J by 7 bases, with 9 bases of the junction left unmatched. The germline V gene encodes CDR1 KGHSH and CDR2 LQKENI. The CDR3 has 14 residues. CDR3 sequence: CASSERQGVREQYF. CDR3 in DNA: TGTGCCAGCTCAGAGAGACAGGGGGTCCGGGAGCAGTACTTC.